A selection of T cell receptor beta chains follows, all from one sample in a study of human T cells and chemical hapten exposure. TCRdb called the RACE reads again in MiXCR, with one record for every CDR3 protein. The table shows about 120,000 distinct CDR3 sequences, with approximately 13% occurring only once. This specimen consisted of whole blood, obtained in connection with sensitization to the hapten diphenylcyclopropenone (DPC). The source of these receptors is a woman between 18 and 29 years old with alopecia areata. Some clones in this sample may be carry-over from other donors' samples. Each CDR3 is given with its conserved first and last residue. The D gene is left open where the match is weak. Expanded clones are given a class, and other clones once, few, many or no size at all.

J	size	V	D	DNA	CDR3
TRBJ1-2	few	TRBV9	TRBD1	TGTGCCAGCAGCGTCACACAGGGGGCCCCCTTAATGACCTTC	CASSVTQGAPLMTF
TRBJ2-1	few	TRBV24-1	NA	TGTGCCACCAGACCATTAGGGAGGAATGAGCAGTTCTTC	CATRPLGRNEQFF
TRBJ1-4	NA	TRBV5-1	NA	TGCGCCAGCAGCTTCCTGGGGACTAATGAAAAACTGTTTTTT	CASSFLGTNEKLFF
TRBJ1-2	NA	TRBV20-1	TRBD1	TGCAGTGTAAAGCCCCCCCCCGGGACAGGGAACAACTATGGCTACACCTTC	CSVKPPPGTGNNYGYTF
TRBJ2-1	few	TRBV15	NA	TGTGCCACCAGCAAGCGAGCATCGGATGAGCAGTTCTTC	CATSKRASDEQFF
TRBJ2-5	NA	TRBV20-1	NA	TGCAGTGCTAGACCCGCAGGCCAAGAGACCCAGTACTTC	CSARPAGQETQYF
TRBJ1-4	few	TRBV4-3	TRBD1	TGCGCCAGCAGCCAAATTACAGGGGCTAATGAAAAACTGTTTTTT	CASSQITGANEKLFF
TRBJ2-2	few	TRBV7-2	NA	TGTGCCAGCAGCTTAGGGACACCAGGAACCGGGGAGCTGTTTTTT	CASSLGTPGTGELFF
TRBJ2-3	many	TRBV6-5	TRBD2	TGTGCCAGCAGCCGACTAGCGGGTGCCACAGATACGCAGTATTTT	CASSRLAGATDTQYF
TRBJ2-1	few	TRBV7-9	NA	TGTGCCAGCAGCTTAATAGGGGGGGACTACAATGAGCAGTTCTTC	CASSLIGGDYNEQFF
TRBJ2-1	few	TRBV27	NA	TGTGCCAGCAGTCCCCGGCAGGGAACGGGCAATGAGCAGTTCTTC	CASSPRQGTGNEQFF
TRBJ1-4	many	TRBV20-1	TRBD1	TGCAGTGCTACACAGGGGACTATTGAAAAACTGTTTTTT	CSATQGTIEKLFF
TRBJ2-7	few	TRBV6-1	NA	TGTGCCAGCACTAGGGTCATACAGACCTACGAGCAGTACTTC	CASTRVIQTYEQYF
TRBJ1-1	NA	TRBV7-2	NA	TGTGCCAGCAGCTTCAGGGAAGGCACTGAAGCTTTCTTT	CASSFREGTEAFF
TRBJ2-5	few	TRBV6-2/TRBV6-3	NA	TGTGCCAGCAGTTACTCCCGGCCCACCCAAGAGACCCAGTACTTC	CASSYSRPTQETQYF
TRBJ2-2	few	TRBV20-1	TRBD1	TGCAGTGCTAGCCGGGACAGGGTAGGAACCGGGGAGCTGTTTTTT	CSASRDRVGTGELFF
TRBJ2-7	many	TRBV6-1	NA	TGTGCCAGCAACCCGTGGCAGGGAGTTTACGAGCAGTACTTC	CASNPWQGVYEQYF
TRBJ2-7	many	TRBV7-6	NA	TGTGCCAGCAACGCGAGGGGTCCTCATATCTACGAGCAGTACTTC	CASNARGPHIYEQYF